The T cell receptor (beta chain) described here comes from a study of T cell responses to AZD1222 COVID-19 vaccine. Comments on this clone: Antigen unknown.

Using immunoSEQ multiplex PCR, the repertoire was profiled, and TCRdb retains in-frame clones only, with some absent. The sample carries around 200,000 clones, over 85% recorded once. General study points: Possibly, clonal diversity was underestimated; donors were largely white British and included more females.

The CDR3 is 15 residues long. With 1 base removed from V and 5 bases from J, the gap between germline ends came to 11 bases. The V gene's germline CDR1 is SGHAT and CDR2 FQNNGV. This specimen consisted of peripheral blood, obtained on day 0 of AZD1222 vaccination. The origin of this receptor is an adult in good health. The genes are TRBV11-2 and TRBJ2-2; tentatively, D is TRBD2 (6 bases). CDR3 region: CASSLVAAGTGELFF. The CDR3 DNA is TGTGCCAGCAGCTTAGTAGCGGCAGGGACCGGGGAGCTGTTTTTT.